The 21 T cell receptor beta chains given below trace back to one sample, sequenced in a study of CD8 T cells in Susac syndrome. Random hexamers primed reverse transcription of about 0.45 to 1 ug RNA. TCRdb called the immunoSEQ multiplex PCR reads again in MiXCR, with one record for every CDR3 protein. Of tens of thousands of distinct CDR3 sequences in the sample, about 94% were seen once. Sequenced: CD4+ T cells from PBMCs. These receptors were taken from a human donor with Susac syndrome.

The rearrangement links TRBV20-1 to TRBJ2-3; TRBD1 matches 7 bases. Germline V gene data show CDR1 as DFQATT and CDR2 as SNEGSKA (reference sequence). This CDR3 contains 16 residues. V was clipped by 3 bases and J by 1 base; unmatched bases: 10. The DNA for the CDR3 is TGCAGTGCTAGGGGAGACAGGGAAAAACGCACAGATACGCAGTATTTT. Translated, it gives CSARGDREKRTDTQYF.

This clonotype was detected once. The CDR3 DNA is TGCAGCGTTGAAAGGGGCATTAGCGGGGTCGGAGGAGATACGCAGTATTTT. It specifies CSVERGISGVGGDTQYF. The V gene is TRBV29-1, the J gene TRBJ2-3; TRBD2 aligns across 8 bases. Per the germline V gene, CDR1 is SQVTM and CDR2 is ANQGSEA. V lost 2 bases to trimming and J lost 5 bases; unmatched junction nucleotides: 15. The CDR3 contains 17 residues.

The V call is TRBV12-3 or TRBV12-4, the J call TRBJ2-7; tentative D call: TRBD2 (5 bases). The CDR3 totals 13 residues. V shed 6 bases and J shed 3 bases, with 12 bases lying between them. CDR3 nucleotides: TGTGCCAGCAGACCCGGGATGCACTACGAGCAGTACTTC. It is translated as CASRPGMHYEQYF.

This chain links TRBV9 with TRBJ2-2; 8 bases map to TRBD2. Germline V gene sequence: CDR1 SGDLS, CDR2 YYNGEE. This CDR3 spans 16 amino acids. V trimming: 0 bases; J trimming: 4 bases; junction bases outside the gene matches: 5. CDR3 coding DNA: TGTGCCAGCAGCGTAGACCAACTAGCGGTCACCGGGGAGCTGTTTTTT. Translated, it gives CASSVDQLAVTGELFF.

This clonotype was counted a single time. The chain combines TRBV12-3 or TRBV12-4 with TRBJ2-1; 7 positions agree with TRBD2. The CDR3 spans 16 residues. V gave up 5 bases and J gave up 5 bases; unmatched junction bases: 12. The DNA of the CDR3 is TGTGCCAGCAGTCCCCTAAGAGCGGGGCTGAACAATGAGCAGTTCTTC. Its translation: CASSPLRAGLNNEQFF.

The CDR3 here is CASSSQGKQYF. Written as DNA, the CDR3 is TGTGCCAGCAGTTCCCAGGGAAAGCAGTACTTC. The chain combines TRBV27 with TRBJ2-7, with D perhaps matching TRBD1 (5 bases). Germline CDR1 and CDR2: MNHEY and SMNVEV (reference sequence). The V gene lost 4 bases and the J gene lost 8 bases, with 9 bases spanning the gap. CDR3 length: 11 amino acids.

This chain joins TRBV6-1 and TRBJ2-1; 8 bases map to TRBD1. Germline loops: CDR1 MNHNS, CDR2 SASEGT. The CDR3 sequence is 17 residues long. The ends lost 5 bases at V and 7 bases at J; junction bases unmatched: 16. CDR3 coding DNA: TGTGCCAGCAGTCTCCGGACAGGGCAGATTGTAAGGAATGAGCAGTTCTTC. This codes for CASSLRTGQIVRNEQFF.

This chain connects TRBV20-1 to TRBJ1-5; D is unclear. Per germline, CDR1 DFQATT and CDR2 SNEGSKA (reference sequence). V lost 3 bases, J lost 8 bases, and 8 bases lay in between. This CDR3 has 11 residues. This CDR3 reads CSARGLEPQHF. The CDR3 DNA is TGCAGTGCTAGGGGGTTGGAGCCCCAGCATTTT.

The V call is TRBV3-1, the J call TRBJ2-3, with TRBD2 matching 12 bases. CDR1 and CDR2 from the germline V gene are LGHDT and YNNKEL (reference sequence). This CDR3 comprises 17 residues. J lost 5 bases, V lost 4 bases, and 10 bases had no gene match. DNA for the CDR3: TGTGCCAGCAGCCCCCGGACTAGCGGGGTGCCTGTAGATACGCAGTATTTT. Encoded protein: CASSPRTSGVPVDTQYF.

CDR3 DNA: TGTGCCAGCAGCTTAGACTCGGGGAGCACCGGGGAGCTGTTTTTT. Amino acids: CASSLDSGSTGELFF. This sequence joins TRBV7-2 and TRBJ2-2; a possible D gene is TRBD2 (5 bases). The germline V gene encodes CDR1 SGHTA and CDR2 FQGNSA. V was shortened by 1 base and J by 4 bases, with 10 bases between the two germline ends. The CDR3 is made up of 15 amino acids.

This clonotype occurred once. The rearrangement uses TRBV30 and TRBJ2-7; D may be TRBD2 (5 bases). V was clipped by 0 bases and J by 7 bases, with 10 bases between them. Looked up from germline, CDR1 is GTSNPN and CDR2 is SVGIG (reference sequence). The CDR3 is 12 amino acids. This CDR3 reads CAWSVGGREQYF. Here the CDR3 DNA reads TGTGCCTGGAGTGTCGGAGGACGGGAGCAGTACTTC.

V gene TRBV12-3 or TRBV12-4 combines with J gene TRBJ1-5, with a possible D match to TRBD1 (5 bases). This CDR3 has 17 amino acids. V lost 6 bases and J 4 bases, leaving 22 bases between the germline ends. CDR3 amino acids: CASSQKRVGGDNQPQHF. CDR3 DNA: TGTGCCAGCAGCCAAAAGAGGGTGGGAGGGGATAATCAGCCCCAGCATTTT.

The chain recombines TRBV19 with TRBJ1-2, with a possible D match to TRBD1 (5 bases). The CDR3 has 13 amino acids. Germline CDR1 and CDR2: LNHDA and SQIVND (reference sequence). Between the trimmed V and J ends, which lost 5 bases and 10 bases, there was a span of 17 bases. CDR3 coding DNA: TGTGCCAGTAGTTACCTCGGGGACTTTGTCTACACCTTC. This codes for CASSYLGDFVYTF.

V and J are TRBV24-1 and TRBJ2-1; D might be TRBD1 (6 bases). CDR3 length: 12 amino acids. V lost 2 bases and J 12 bases, leaving 10 bases between the germline ends. Germline V gives CDR1 KGHDR, CDR2 SFDVKD. Written as DNA, the CDR3 is TGTGCCACCAGTGATTACAGGGACGCGCAGTTCTTC. This sequence encodes CATSDYRDAQFF.

The J gene is TRBJ2-1, the V gene TRBV30; tentative D call: TRBD2 (5 bases). Germline V gene data show CDR1 as GTSNPN and CDR2 as SVGIG (reference sequence). Between the trimmed V and J ends, which lost 1 base and 8 bases, there was a span of 9 bases. This CDR3 is built from 12 residues. CDR3 coding DNA: TGTGCCTGGAGTGGGGTAGCGTATGAGCAGTTCTTC. Translation: CAWSGVAYEQFF. Full variable domain (missing parts from reference TRBV30 and TRBJ2-1): SQTIHQWPATLVQPVGSPLSLECTVEGTSNPNLYWYRQAAGRGLQLLFYSVGIGQISSEVPQNLSASRPQDRQFILSSKKLLLSDSGFYLCAWSGVAYEQFFGPGTRLTVL.

This clonotype showed up just once. The rearrangement uses TRBV20-1 and TRBJ1-6; 10 nucleotides agree with TRBD1. Germline V gene lookup returns CDR1 DFQATT and CDR2 SNEGSKA (reference sequence). V lost 6 bases and J lost 9; bases outside the gene matches: 8. This CDR3 region has 14 residues. The CDR3 DNA reads as TGCAGTGCGCGGGACAGGGGAAAGAGTTCACCCCTCCACTTT. Its protein product is CSARDRGKSSPLHF.

The rearrangement joins TRBV18 to TRBJ1-2; unclear D gene. Germline CDR1 is KGHSH and CDR2 is LQKENI. V was trimmed by 3 bases and J by 5 bases, leaving 13 bases between them. The CDR3 has 14 amino acids. CDR3: CASSPSGLAYGYTF. DNA for the CDR3: TGTGCCAGCTCACCCTCGGGTCTCGCATATGGCTACACCTTC.

This clonotype was detected only a few times. This chain connects TRBV6-2 or TRBV6-3 to TRBJ2-3; the D call may be TRBD1 or TRBD2 (5 bases each). Germline values: CDR1 MNHEY, CDR2 SVGEGT. V was cut by 5 bases and J by 0 bases, with 9 bases left in between. The CDR3 length is 14 residues. CDR3 coding DNA: TGTGCCAGCAGTCCGGGACGGAGCACAGATACGCAGTATTTT. Its protein is CASSPGRSTDTQYF.

The rearrangement joins TRBV9 to TRBJ2-1, with 7 bases identical to TRBD1. The V gene's germline CDR1 is SGDLS and CDR2 YYNGEE. CDR3 size: 17 residues. J lost 0 bases, V lost 1 base, and 7 bases had no gene match. The CDR3: CASSVSTGDNSYNEQFF. The CDR3 DNA is TGTGCCAGCAGCGTAAGCACAGGGGACAACTCCTACAATGAGCAGTTCTTC.

This chain uses TRBV3-1 with TRBJ2-7, with unresolved D. Looked up from germline, CDR1 is LGHDT and CDR2 is YNNKEL (reference sequence). Trimming pared 1 base from V and 3 bases from J, leaving 7 bases between. This CDR3 is 13 amino acids long. The CDR3 here is CASSQVPFYEQYF. The CDR3 region has the DNA TGTGCCAGCAGCCAAGTCCCCTTCTACGAGCAGTACTTC.

V usage is TRBV2 and J usage is TRBJ2-2; D is possibly TRBD1 or TRBD2 (6 bases each). The V and J ends lost 2 bases and 3 bases respectively, with 13 bases between them. This CDR3 contains 16 residues. The germline V gene encodes CDR1 SNHLY and CDR2 FYNNEI. The DNA for the CDR3 is TGTGCCAGCAGTGAACGGGGGCCTCGAGACACCGGGGAGCTGTTTTTT. Translation gives CASSERGPRDTGELFF.